A selection of T cell receptor beta chains follows, all from one sample in a study of cytomegalovirus exposure and HLA in healthy donors. Using immunoSEQ multiplex PCR, the repertoire was profiled, and TCRdb retains in-frame clones only, with some absent. Among some 140,000 clones listed, about four fifths were seen once. Sequenced sample: PBMCs. The receptors shown here come from a man aged 25 to 45 in good health and CMV-seronegative. Each CDR3 is given with its conserved first and last residue. D genes are given only for firm matches. Size is omitted from some rows. Given values are once, few, many or a class for expanded clones.

clone size	D gene	V gene	J gene	CDR3 protein	CDR3 DNA
few	.	TRBV4-1	TRBJ1-5	CASSQVQSPDQPQHF	TGCGCCAGCAGCCAAGTTCAGTCCCCAGATCAGCCCCAGCATTTT
.	.	TRBV7-9	TRBJ2-7	CASRQFRGYEQYF	TGTGCCAGCAGACAATTTAGGGGCTACGAGCAGTACTTC
.	.	TRBV5-1	TRBJ2-1	CASSLLGRYSYNEQFF	TGCGCCAGCAGCTTGCTGGGGCGTTACTCCTACAATGAGCAGTTCTTC
.	TRBD1	TRBV5-6	TRBJ2-1	CASSPGTGSGLLIYEQFF	TGTGCCAGCAGCCCTGGGACAGGGTCGGGTCTGTTAATCTATGAGCAGTTCTTC
few	TRBD2	TRBV6-4	TRBJ2-1	CASSDSLAGEQFF	TGTGCCAGCAGTGACTCACTAGCGGGAGAGCAGTTCTTC
.	.	TRBV7-9	TRBJ2-7	CASETAREQYF	TGTGCCAGCGAGACAGCACGTGAGCAGTACTTC
few	.	TRBV5-1	TRBJ2-1	CASSFGGDWDNEQFF	TGCGCCAGCAGTTTTGGAGGGGATTGGGACAATGAGCAGTTCTTC
.	.	TRBV29-1	TRBJ1-2	CSVQRHNYGYTF	TGCAGCGTTCAGAGACATAACTATGGCTACACCTTC
.	.	TRBV5-1	TRBJ2-7	CASSPRGGRYEQYF	TGCGCCAGCAGCCCCCGAGGAGGGAGATACGAGCAGTACTTC
.	.	TRBV7-9	TRBJ2-5	CASSQPGFQETQYF	TGTGCCAGCAGCCAACCAGGGTTCCAAGAGACCCAGTACTTC
.	TRBD2	TRBV7-8	TRBJ2-7	CASSLRPGLAVSEQYF	TGTGCCAGCAGCTTACGGCCGGGACTAGCGGTATCGGAGCAGTACTTC
.	TRBD2	TRBV6-1	TRBJ2-7	CASSEAHSGGQTPYEQYF	TGTGCCAGCAGTGAAGCACATAGCGGGGGGCAAACCCCCTACGAGCAGTACTTC
.	.	TRBV28	TRBJ2-5	CASSEGVRETQYF	TGTGCCAGCAGTGAGGGGGTAAGAGAGACCCAGTACTTC
once	TRBD1	TRBV5-1	TRBJ1-1	CACQTTGGAENTEAFF	TGCGCCTGTCAAACTACAGGGGGCGCGGAGAATACTGAAGCTTTCTTT
.	TRBD1	TRBV25-1	TRBJ1-1	CASLSRQGEAAFF	TGTGCCAGCCTCTCCCGACAGGGTGAGGCAGCTTTCTTT
few	.	TRBV4-2	TRBJ1-4	CASSQLSLTVDEKLFF	TGTGCCAGCAGCCAATTGAGTTTGACAGTTGATGAAAAACTGTTTTTT
.	.	TRBV6-1	TRBJ1-4	CASSEAIGHLKVTREKLFF	TGTGCCAGCAGTGAAGCGATTGGACACCTAAAAGTTACGAGGGAAAAACTGTTTTTT
.	.	TRBV28	TRBJ2-7	CASSWGDPGLGSYEQYF	TGTGCCAGCTCCTGGGGGGACCCCGGACTTGGATCCTACGAGCAGTACTTC
once	.	TRBV27	TRBJ2-4	CASSLSPVRLAKNIQYF	TGTGCCAGCAGTTTATCCCCTGTGCGCTTAGCCAAAAACATTCAGTACTTC
.	.	TRBV4-3	TRBJ2-1	CASSQEGELAVITNEQFF	TGCGCCAGCAGCCAAGAGGGGGAACTAGCCGTGATAACCAATGAGCAGTTCTTC
.	TRBD2	TRBV4-2	TRBJ2-7	CASSQEVPSGGLYEQYF	TGTGCCAGCAGCCAAGAAGTTCCTAGCGGGGGTTTATACGAGCAGTACTTC
.	.	TRBV2	TRBJ1-2	CASRSPRENRYTF	TGTGCCAGCCGATCGCCTCGGGAAAATCGCTACACCTTC
.	TRBD2	TRBV28	TRBJ2-7	CASKNRGGEQYF	TGTGCCAGCAAAAACCGGGGGGGCGAGCAGTACTTC
once	TRBD2	TRBV5-1	TRBJ2-2	CASSLGPSGSYTGELFF	TGCGCCAGCAGCTTGGGGCCTAGCGGGAGTTATACCGGGGAGCTGTTTTTT
.	TRBD1	TRBV27	TRBJ2-7	CASSFWGQGPYEQYF	TGTGCCAGCAGTTTCTGGGGACAGGGGCCCTACGAGCAGTACTTC
few	.	TRBV6-1	TRBJ2-5	CAMIPSTGVETQYF	TGTGCCATGATCCCTTCGACAGGTGTGGAGACCCAGTACTTC
.	.	TRBV10-2	TRBJ1-5	CASSTEQGWWPQHF	TGCGCCAGCAGCACCGAACAGGGTTGGTGGCCCCAGCATTTT
.	TRBD1	TRBV4-1	TRBJ1-6	CASSQVATGKGPNSYNSPLHF	TGCGCCAGCAGCCAAGTGGCGACAGGGAAGGGTCCGAACTCCTATAATTCACCCCTCCACTTT
.	TRBD2	TRBV4-1	TRBJ2-3	CASSQESRSGRATTDTQYF	TGCGCCAGCAGCCAAGAAAGTCGAAGCGGGAGGGCCACGACAGATACGCAGTATTTT
.	TRBD2	TRBV6-4	TRBJ2-5	CASSVETNSGSPYQETQYF	TGTGCCAGCAGTGTAGAGACAAATAGCGGGAGTCCTTATCAAGAGACCCAGTACTTC
once	.	TRBV2	TRBJ2-3	CASSGRDTQYF	TGTGCCAGCAGTGGTAGAGATACGCAGTATTTT
.	.	TRBV7-3	TRBJ1-1	CASSLIHGHTEAFF	TGTGCCAGCAGCTTAATTCACGGTCACACTGAAGCTTTCTTT
.	TRBD2	TRBV4-2	TRBJ2-3	CASSQGSASGRADTDTQYF	TGTGCCAGCAGCCAAGGATCCGCTAGCGGGAGGGCTGATACAGATACGCAGTATTTT
.	TRBD2	TRBV9	TRBJ2-2	CASSATRTSGGLNTGELFF	TGTGCCAGCAGCGCAACGAGGACTAGCGGGGGGCTAAACACCGGGGAGCTGTTTTTT
.	.	TRBV7-2	TRBJ1-6	CASSLTGGLSPLHF	TGTGCCAGCAGCTTGACTGGGGGCCTTTCACCCCTCCACTTT
.	.	TRBV25-1	TRBJ1-2	CASRGTGGNYGYTF	TGTGCCAGCAGGGGGACCGGGGGTAACTATGGCTACACCTTC
.	TRBD1	TRBV19	TRBJ1-5	CASSIGGTVNQPQHF	TGTGCCAGTAGTATTGGGGGGACAGTAAATCAGCCCCAGCATTTT